This TCR beta chain was retrieved from a study of shared clonotypes between healthy human individuals. Generated by immunoSEQ multiplex PCR, the TCRdb table keeps only in-frame clones and is missing some. The repertoire holds 1 million to 1.3 million clones, approximately 80% seen once, with 0.55% to 0.7% in the top ten. This clone was seen ten or more times. The target antigen is unknown. V trimming: 6 bases; J trimming: 2 bases; junction bases outside the gene matches: 4. This CDR3 contains 15 residues. Germline V gene sequence: CDR1 LGHNT, CDR2 FRNRAP. Study observations and caveats: Limitation of the genetic and exposure-history diversity represented came from the few donors.

Splitting the CD4+ cells yielded a CD45RA+ naive subset and a CD45RA-negative memory subset. V is TRBV12-5 and J is TRBJ2-7, with 13 bases identical to TRBD2. This receptor was taken from a man aged 18-30 years in good health. Some clones in this sample may be carry-over from other donors' samples. Sequenced: memory CD4+ T cells from PBMCs. The subset: CD45RA-negative fraction. The CDR3 region is CASGLGLAGPYEQYF. The CDR3 nucleotides are TGTGCTAGTGGACTGGGACTAGCGGGGCCCTACGAGCAGTACTTC.